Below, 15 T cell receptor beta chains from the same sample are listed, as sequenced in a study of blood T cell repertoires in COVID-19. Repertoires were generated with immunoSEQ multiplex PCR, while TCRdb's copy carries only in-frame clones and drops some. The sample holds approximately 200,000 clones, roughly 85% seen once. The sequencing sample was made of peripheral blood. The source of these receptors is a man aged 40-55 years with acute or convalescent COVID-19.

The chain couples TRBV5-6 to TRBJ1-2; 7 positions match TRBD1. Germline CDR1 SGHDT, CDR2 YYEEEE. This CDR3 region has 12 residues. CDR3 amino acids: CATTGPHYGYTF. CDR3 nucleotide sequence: TGTGCTACGACAGGGCCGCACTATGGCTACACCTTC.

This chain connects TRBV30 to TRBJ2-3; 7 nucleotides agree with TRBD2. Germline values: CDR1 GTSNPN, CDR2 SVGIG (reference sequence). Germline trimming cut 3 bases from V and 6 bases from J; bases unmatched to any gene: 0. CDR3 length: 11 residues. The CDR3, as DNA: TGTGCCTGGAGCGGGGGGGATACGCAGTATTTT. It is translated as CAWSGGDTQYF.

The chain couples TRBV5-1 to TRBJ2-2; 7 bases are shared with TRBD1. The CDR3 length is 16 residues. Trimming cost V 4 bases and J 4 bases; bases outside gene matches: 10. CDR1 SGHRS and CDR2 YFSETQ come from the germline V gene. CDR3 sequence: CASSPPRDRLTGELFF. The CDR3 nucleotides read TGCGCCAGCAGCCCGCCCCGGGACAGACTCACCGGGGAGCTGTTTTTT.

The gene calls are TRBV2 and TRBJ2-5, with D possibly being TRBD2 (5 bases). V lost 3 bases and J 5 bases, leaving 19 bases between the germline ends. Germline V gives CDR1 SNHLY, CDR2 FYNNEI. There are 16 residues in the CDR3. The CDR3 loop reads CASSEVAGLAEETQYF. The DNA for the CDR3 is TGTGCCAGCAGTGAGGTGGCGGGCCTTGCGGAGGAGACCCAGTACTTC.

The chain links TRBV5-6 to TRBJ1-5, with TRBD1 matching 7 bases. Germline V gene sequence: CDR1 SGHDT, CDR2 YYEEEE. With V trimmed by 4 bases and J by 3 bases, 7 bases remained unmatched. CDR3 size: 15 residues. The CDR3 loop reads CASSPGTALNQPQHF. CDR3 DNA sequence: TGTGCCAGCAGCCCCGGGACAGCCCTCAATCAGCCCCAGCATTTT.

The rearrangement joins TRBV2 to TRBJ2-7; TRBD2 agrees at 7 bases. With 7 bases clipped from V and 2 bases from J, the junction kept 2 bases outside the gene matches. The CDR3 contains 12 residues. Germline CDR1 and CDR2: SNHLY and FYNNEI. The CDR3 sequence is CASKREPYEQYF. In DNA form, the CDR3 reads TGTGCCAGCAAGCGGGAACCCTACGAGCAGTACTTC.

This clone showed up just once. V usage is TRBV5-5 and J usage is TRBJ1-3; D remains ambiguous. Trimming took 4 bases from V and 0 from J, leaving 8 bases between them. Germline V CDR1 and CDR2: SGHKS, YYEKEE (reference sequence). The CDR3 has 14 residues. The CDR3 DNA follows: TGTGCCAGCAGCCCAGGTTCCTCTGGAAACACCATATATTTT. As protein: CASSPGSSGNTIYF.

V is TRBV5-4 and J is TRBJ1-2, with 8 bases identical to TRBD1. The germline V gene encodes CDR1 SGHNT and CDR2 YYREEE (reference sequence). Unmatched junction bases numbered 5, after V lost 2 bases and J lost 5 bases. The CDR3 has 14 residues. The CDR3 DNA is TGTGCCAGCAGCTTCCAGGGGGCAGGGTATGGCTACACCTTC. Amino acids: CASSFQGAGYGYTF.

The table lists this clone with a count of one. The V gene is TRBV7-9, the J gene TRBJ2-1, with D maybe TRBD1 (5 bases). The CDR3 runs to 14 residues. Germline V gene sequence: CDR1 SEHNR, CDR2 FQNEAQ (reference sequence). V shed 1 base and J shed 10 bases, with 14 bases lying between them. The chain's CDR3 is CASSLEGLFNEQFF. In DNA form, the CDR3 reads TGTGCCAGCAGCTTAGAGGGGCTTTTTAACGAGCAGTTCTTC.

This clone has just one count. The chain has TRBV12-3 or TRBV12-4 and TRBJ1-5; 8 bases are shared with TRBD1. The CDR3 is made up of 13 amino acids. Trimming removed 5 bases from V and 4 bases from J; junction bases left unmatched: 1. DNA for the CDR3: TGTGCCAGCAGTAGACAGGGGAATCAGCCCCAGCATTTT. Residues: CASSRQGNQPQHF.

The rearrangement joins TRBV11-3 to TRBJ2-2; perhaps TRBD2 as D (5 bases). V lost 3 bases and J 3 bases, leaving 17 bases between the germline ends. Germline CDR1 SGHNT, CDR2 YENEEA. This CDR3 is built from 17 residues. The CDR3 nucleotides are TGTGCCAGCAGCTTCGCCCCGGCCGCGGGTCACACCGGGGAGCTGTTTTTT. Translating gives CASSFAPAAGHTGELFF.

For the CDR3, the DNA is TGTGCCAGTAGGAGGAACTATAATTCACCCCTCCACTTT. Its protein is CASRRNYNSPLHF. The chain couples TRBV19 to TRBJ1-6; D gene uncertain. V lost 6 bases and J lost 3, with 6 bases in between. This CDR3 region has 13 residues. From germline, CDR1 is LNHDA and CDR2 SQIVND (reference sequence).

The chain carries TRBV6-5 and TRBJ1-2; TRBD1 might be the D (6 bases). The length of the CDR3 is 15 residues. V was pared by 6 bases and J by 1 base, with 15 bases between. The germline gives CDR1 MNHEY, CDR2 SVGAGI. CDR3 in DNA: TGTGCCAGCAGCCCCTCCGGGACAAATAACTATGGCTACACCTTC. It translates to CASSPSGTNNYGYTF.

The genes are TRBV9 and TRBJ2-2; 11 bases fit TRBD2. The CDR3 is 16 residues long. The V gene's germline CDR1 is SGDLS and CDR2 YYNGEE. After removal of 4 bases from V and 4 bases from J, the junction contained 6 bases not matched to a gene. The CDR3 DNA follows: TGTGCCAGCAGCACACTAGCGGGGGAGGTCACCGGGGAGCTGTTTTTT. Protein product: CASSTLAGEVTGELFF.

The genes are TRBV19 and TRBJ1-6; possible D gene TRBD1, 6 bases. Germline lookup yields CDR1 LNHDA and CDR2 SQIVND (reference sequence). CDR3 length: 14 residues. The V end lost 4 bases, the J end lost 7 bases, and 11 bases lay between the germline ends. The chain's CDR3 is CASSTNQGNSPLHF. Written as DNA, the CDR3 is TGTGCCAGTAGTACCAACCAGGGGAATTCACCCCTCCACTTT.